The clone carrying this T cell receptor (beta chain) was picked up one time. This record comes from a study of OX40 agonist ivuxolimab in advanced cancers. About the research overall: Ivuxolimab doses were 0.01, 0.1, 0.3, 1.5, 3 or 10 mg/kg every 2 weeks.

The germline gives CDR1 MGHDK, CDR2 SYGVNS. The V end was cut by 0 bases, the J end by 9 bases, with 9 bases between. The CDR3 runs 13 residues. Clones were sequenced by immunoSEQ multiplex PCR, and TCRdb holds only the in-frame ones, with some missing. The sample holds around 84,000 clones; over 80% are singletons and the top ten take nearly 0.55%. The material sequenced was CD4+ or CD8+ T cells sorted from blood, taken in a trial of the OX40 agonist ivuxolimab. This clonotype was sampled from an adult with an advanced solid tumor such as melanoma, head and neck, liver or kidney cancer. The rearrangement uses TRBV25-1 and TRBJ2-1; D not resolved. The CDR3 DNA is TGTGCCAGCAGTGAATATGGCGTTAGTGAGCAGTTCTTC. This sequence encodes CASSEYGVSEQFF.